This T cell receptor beta chain was sequenced for a study of blood T cells in healthy people across ages. General study results and limits: Naive CD4+ cells and diversity were both higher in long-lived donors than in aged donors.

This CDR3 is 15 amino acids long. The ends were cut back, 2 bases at V and 0 bases at J, with 11 bases in the middle. Germline V gives CDR1 MNHNY, CDR2 SVGAGI (reference sequence). About this clonotype: Antigen unknown.

It was with a sample-barcoded 5' primer and a J-beta primer mix that a second PCR of roughly 7 to 12 cycles was run. TCRdb passed the 5' RACE reads through MiXCR, listing each CDR3 protein once. The data contain about a million distinct CDR3 sequences, just over 50% of them seen just once; the ten biggest clones take up about 20%. V gene TRBV6-6 combines with J gene TRBJ2-7; D may be TRBD2 (6 bases). The sequence came from a woman in her sixties or seventies in good health. Sequenced material: blood. As DNA, the CDR3 is TGTGCCAGCAGTTACGGCGGGGATCCCTCCTACGAGCAGTACTTC. It encodes CASSYGGDPSYEQYF.